Listed here are 32 T cell receptor beta chains from one sample, sequenced in a study of blood T cell repertoires in COVID-19. Generated by immunoSEQ multiplex PCR, the TCRdb table keeps only in-frame clones and is missing some. The table shows about 220,000 clones, with about 86% occurring only once. Material for sequencing was peripheral blood. Source of these receptors: a woman in her twenties or thirties who had recovered from COVID-19.

The chain couples TRBV5-1 to TRBJ2-3, with 7 positions matching TRBD2. Germline CDR1 SGHRS, CDR2 YFSETQ. This CDR3 is 16 amino acids long. J was trimmed by 5 bases and V by 4 bases; bases with no gene match: 13. The CDR3 DNA sequence: TGCGCCAGCAGCCTCCTAAGGGCGGGAGAGGGAGATACGCAGTATTTT. Its protein is CASSLLRAGEGDTQYF.

The chain joins TRBV29-1 to TRBJ2-5; no reliable D call. V dropped 5 bases and J dropped 2 bases, with 6 bases sitting between them. CDR1 is SQVTM and CDR2 is ANQGSEA in the germline V gene. The CDR3 length is 11 residues. CDR3 protein: CSVMTQETQYF. The CDR3 region has the DNA TGCAGCGTTATGACACAAGAGACCCAGTACTTC.

V usage is TRBV27 and J usage is TRBJ2-3; possible D gene TRBD1, 5 bases. This CDR3 is built from 11 residues. Germline CDR1 MNHEY, CDR2 SMNVEV (reference sequence). The germline V and J ends were trimmed by 4 bases and 11 bases, with 10 bases remaining between them. The CDR3 bases are TGTGCCAGCAGTTGGGGCCTTGGGCAGTATTTT. This sequence encodes CASSWGLGQYF.

The chain combines TRBV27 with TRBJ1-5, with 7 bases fitting TRBD1. CDR1 is MNHEY, CDR2 SMNVEV, per germline (reference sequence). This CDR3 spans 14 amino acids. Unmatched junction bases numbered 1, after V lost 4 bases and J lost 1 base. The CDR3 loop reads CASSYRGSNQPQHF. The DNA of the CDR3 is TGTGCCAGCAGTTACAGGGGAAGCAATCAGCCCCAGCATTTT.

The rearrangement uses TRBV6-5 and TRBJ1-1; D may be TRBD1 (5 bases). The CDR3 loop spans 16 amino acids. Trimming shortened V by 4 bases and J by 1 base, and 16 bases separated the two germline ends. Germline V gene lookup returns CDR1 MNHEY and CDR2 SVGAGI. CDR3: CASSSQRGGGNTEAFF. As DNA, the CDR3 is TGTGCCAGCAGTTCCCAACGTGGGGGGGGGAACACTGAAGCTTTCTTT.

V usage is TRBV30 and J usage is TRBJ2-5; D is perhaps TRBD2 (6 bases). The V end was cut by 3 bases, the J end by 2 bases, with 13 bases between. This CDR3 region has 14 residues. Germline V CDR1 and CDR2: GTSNPN, SVGIG (reference sequence). CDR3 region: CAWSRDLGQETQYF. CDR3 coding DNA: TGTGCCTGGAGCCGGGACTTGGGGCAAGAGACCCAGTACTTC.

DNA of the CDR3: TGTGCCAGCAGTTATCCGCCGCAGGCCGGCCCCGGGGTGCAGTACTTC. Its translation: CASSYPPQAGPGVQYF. The chain uses TRBV6-5 and TRBJ2-7; tentatively, D is TRBD2 (5 bases). The CDR3 runs to 16 residues. Germline V CDR1 and CDR2: MNHEY, SVGAGI. The V gene lost 3 bases and the J gene lost 9 bases, with 24 bases spanning the gap.

V and J are TRBV7-3 and TRBJ2-1, with D maybe TRBD1 (5 bases). Germline CDR1 is SGHTA and CDR2 is FQGTGA. V lost 4 bases, J lost 5 bases, and 15 bases lay in between. The CDR3 length is 15 residues. The CDR3 DNA is TGTGCCAGCAGCTCGACAGCCTTGAGTCACAATGAGCAGTTCTTC. Its protein product is CASSSTALSHNEQFF.

This rearrangement joins TRBV5-4 to TRBJ1-6; the D gene is possibly TRBD1 (6 bases). V was trimmed by 0 bases and J by 6 bases, leaving 7 bases between them. The CDR3 is 14 amino acids. Germline CDR1 and CDR2: SGHNT and YYREEE (reference sequence). CDR3: CASSLDRVNSPLHF. Written as DNA, the CDR3 is TGTGCCAGCAGCTTGGACAGGGTTAATTCACCCCTCCACTTT.

The chain combines TRBV2 with TRBJ2-2; 11 bases agree with TRBD2. The junction had 5 bases not matched to a gene; V was cut back by 9 bases and J by 5 bases. CDR1 and CDR2 from the germline V gene are SNHLY and FYNNEI. CDR3 length: 14 amino acids. This CDR3 reads CASCSGRGTGELFF. In DNA form, the CDR3 reads TGTGCCAGTTGTAGCGGGAGGGGAACCGGGGAGCTGTTTTTT.

As DNA, the CDR3 is TGTGCCAGCAGCTTAGACAGTCCCTCTGGGGCCAACGTCCTGACTTTC. Translated: CASSLDSPSGANVLTF. The chain links TRBV7-8 to TRBJ2-6; no clear D. Germline V CDR1 and CDR2: SGHVS, FQNEAQ. The V end lost 1 base, the J end lost 0 bases, and 7 bases lay between the germline ends. There are 16 residues in the CDR3.

The chain employs TRBV7-3 and TRBJ2-1; 9 bases match TRBD1. The CDR3 has 18 residues. V lost 2 bases and J lost 7; bases outside the gene matches: 15. Germline CDR1 and CDR2: SGHTA and FQGTGA. The CDR3: CASSLGPVPGQGWNEQFF. CDR3 in DNA: TGTGCCAGCAGCTTAGGGCCCGTCCCGGGACAGGGTTGGAATGAGCAGTTCTTC.

V gene TRBV7-6 combines with J gene TRBJ2-1; the D is unclear. Germline V gene lookup returns CDR1 SGHVS and CDR2 FNYEAQ. The CDR3 is made up of 14 amino acids. Trimming pared 5 bases from V and 7 bases from J, leaving 15 bases between. CDR3 sequence: CASSPHPSENEQFF. For the CDR3, the DNA is TGTGCCAGCAGCCCGCACCCGTCTGAGAATGAGCAGTTCTTC.

Here the CDR3 reads CASSLETELNEKLFF. Written as DNA, the CDR3 is TGCGCCAGCAGCTTGGAGACAGAACTAAATGAAAAACTGTTTTTT. The chain links TRBV5-1 to TRBJ1-4; maybe TRBD1 (5 bases). The CDR3 spans 15 residues. Germline V gives CDR1 SGHRS, CDR2 YFSETQ. V was trimmed by 0 bases and J by 5 bases, leaving 11 bases between them.

Only one count was recorded for this clone. A read error is possible here, since a much larger clone lies one base away. This chain uses TRBV5-1 with TRBJ2-5; D perhaps matches TRBD2 (5 bases). The CDR3 is 12 residues long. The germline V and J ends were trimmed by 2 bases and 3 bases, with 5 bases remaining between them. CDR1 SGHRS and CDR2 YFSETQ come from the germline V gene. The chain's CDR3 is CASSFGEETQYF. CDR3 nucleotide sequence: TGCGCCAGCAGCTTCGGGGAAGAGACCCAGTACTTC.

The chain combines TRBV3-1 (or the pseudogene TRBV3-2) with TRBJ2-1; 9 bases line up with TRBD2. J lost 1 base, V lost 5 bases, and 3 bases had no gene match. Germline assignment: CDR1 LGHDT and CDR2 YNNKEL (reference sequence). This CDR3 has 15 residues. The CDR3 DNA is TGTGCCAGCAGCTTTGGACTAGCGTCCTACAATGAGCAGTTCTTC. Its translation is CASSFGLASYNEQFF.

The gene calls are TRBV19 and TRBJ1-2; the D is unclear. Germline CDR1 and CDR2: LNHDA and SQIVND (reference sequence). The CDR3 is made up of 14 amino acids. The V end lost 3 bases, the J end lost 3 bases, and 11 bases lay between the germline ends. Here the CDR3 DNA reads TGTGCCAGTAGTATCCTCCGGGGAGACTATGGCTACACCTTC. Translation gives CASSILRGDYGYTF. Using reference TRBV19 and TRBJ1-2 for the parts outside the CDR3, the full variable domain is DGGITQSPKYLFRKEGQNVTLSCEQNLNHDAMYWYRQDPGQGLRLIYYSQIVNDFQKGDIAEGYSVSREKKESFPLTVTSAQKNPTAFYLCASSILRGDYGYTFGSGTRLTVV.

This sequence joins TRBV5-1 and TRBJ2-1; 9 nucleotides line up with TRBD2. The length of the CDR3 is 16 residues. The V segment lost 0 bases and the J segment 9 bases; nucleotides outside the gene matches: 10. Germline V gives CDR1 SGHRS, CDR2 YFSETQ. CDR3 region: CASSLDSAGGPREQFF. The CDR3, as DNA: TGCGCCAGCAGCTTGGATTCGGCGGGAGGGCCTCGTGAGCAGTTCTTC.

This sequence joins TRBV2 and TRBJ1-1; TRBD1 is a possible D gene (6 bases). This CDR3 region has 13 residues. V was pared by 6 bases and J by 8 bases, with 16 bases between. The germline V gene encodes CDR1 SNHLY and CDR2 FYNNEI. The CDR3 bases are TGTGCCAGCAGGACAGGACCCGCCTCCGAAGCTTTCTTT. Translated, it gives CASRTGPASEAFF.

The V and J genes are TRBV23-1 and TRBJ2-3, with 10 bases fitting TRBD1. TRBV23-1 is designated an ORF whose function remains uncertain. The CDR3 extends over 19 amino acids. The V and J ends lost 0 bases and 4 bases, in that order; junction bases with no gene match: 13. The CDR3 here is CASSQSGGQGRVCADTQYF. The CDR3 DNA reads TGCGCCAGCAGTCAATCGGGGGGACAGGGGCGGGTTTGCGCAGATACGCAGTATTTT.

This chain joins TRBV6-5 and TRBJ1-1; 7 bases line up with TRBD1. Germline V gene lookup returns CDR1 MNHEY and CDR2 SVGAGI. CDR3 length: 14 residues. Losses at the gene ends were 5 bases for V and 1 base for J; bases not matched to a gene: 4. In nucleotides, the CDR3 is TGTGCCAGCAGTACTGGGACAGAGAACACTGAAGCTTTCTTT. This encodes CASSTGTENTEAFF.

The rearrangement joins TRBV5-1 to TRBJ2-1; TRBD1 is a possible D gene (5 bases). Germline assignment: CDR1 SGHRS and CDR2 YFSETQ. The CDR3 spans 15 residues. With 4 bases removed from V and 9 bases from J, the gap between germline ends came to 20 bases. The DNA of the CDR3 is TGCGCCAGCAGCCAGTTTGGGGCTCCGGGCGGTGAGCAGTTCTTC. This encodes CASSQFGAPGGEQFF.

The chain is built from TRBV7-2 and TRBJ2-1, with TRBD1 identical over 9 bases. Trimming took 3 bases from V and 9 from J; bases not matched to a gene: 9. Germline V gives CDR1 SGHTA, CDR2 FQGNSA. There are 15 residues in the CDR3. CDR3 amino acids: CASSFTTGTGSEQFF. CDR3 DNA: TGTGCCAGCAGCTTCACTACTGGGACAGGGAGTGAGCAGTTCTTC.

V usage is TRBV29-1 and J usage is TRBJ2-1; 7 positions agree with TRBD2. Germline values: CDR1 SQVTM, CDR2 ANQGSEA. The J segment lost 14 bases and the V segment lost 3 bases, leaving 7 bases of the junction unmatched. CDR3 length: 11 amino acids. CDR3 DNA sequence: TGCAGCGTTGAGGAAGCGGGATTTAAGTTCTTC. Encoded protein: CSVEEAGFKFF.

This clone was seen a single time. The genes are TRBV3-1 (or the pseudogene TRBV3-2) and TRBJ2-3, with 12 bases lining up with TRBD2. Germline lookup yields CDR1 LGHDT and CDR2 YNNKEL (reference sequence). V trimming: 2 bases; J trimming: 2 bases; junction bases outside the gene matches: 11. The CDR3 sequence is 19 residues long. CDR3 region: CASSQSLGTSGSFTDTQYF. CDR3 coding DNA: TGTGCCAGCAGCCAATCCCTTGGGACTAGCGGGTCCTTCACAGATACGCAGTATTTT.

The chain combines TRBV12-5 with TRBJ2-1; 8 nucleotides line up with TRBD1. V was pared by 1 base and J by 6 bases, with 8 bases of the junction left unmatched. Looked up from germline, CDR1 is LGHNT and CDR2 is FRNRAP. The CDR3 is 16 residues long. The CDR3 region is CASGLGRDRLGNEQFF. CDR3 DNA: TGTGCTAGTGGTTTGGGCCGGGACAGGCTTGGCAATGAGCAGTTCTTC.

This clone appeared a single time. V and J are TRBV6-2 or TRBV6-3 and TRBJ2-1; TRBD2 agrees at 14 bases. Germline loops: CDR1 MNHEY, CDR2 SVGEGT. Trimming took 4 bases from V and 8 from J; bases not matched to a gene: 16. The CDR3 runs to 19 residues. The CDR3 DNA is TGTGCCAGCAGTTTTGTTTTGGGACTAGCGGGAGTCCTCGGGGATGAGCAGTTCTTC. Protein sequence: CASSFVLGLAGVLGDEQFF.

The gene calls are TRBV28 and TRBJ1-2; TRBD1 matches 9 bases. The CDR3 spans 14 residues. The V gene end was trimmed by 5 bases and the J gene end by 9 bases; junction bases not matched to a gene: 10. Germline V gives CDR1 MDHEN, CDR2 SYDVKM. CDR3 in DNA: TGTGCCAGCAGTCTCCCGGGACAGGGTTTGAGCTACACCTTC. Its translation is CASSLPGQGLSYTF.

The V call is TRBV30, the J call TRBJ2-5; 8 bases map to TRBD2. The junction had 13 bases not matched to a gene; V was cut back by 5 bases and J by 5 bases. This CDR3 spans 15 amino acids. CDR1 GTSNPN and CDR2 SVGIG come from the germline V gene (reference sequence). In DNA, the CDR3 is TGTGCCTGGGCCACCTCTGGCGGGGGGTCGGAGACCCAGTACTTC. Encoded protein: CAWATSGGGSETQYF.

The rearrangement joins TRBV5-6 to TRBJ2-7; 7 nucleotides line up with TRBD1. CDR1 and CDR2 from the germline V gene are SGHDT and YYEEEE. CDR3 length: 14 residues. The trim removed 4 bases at V and 3 bases at J, leaving 7 bases unmatched. The CDR3 DNA sequence: TGTGCCAGCAGCGGAATGACAGGGAACTACGAGCAGTACTTC. Protein product: CASSGMTGNYEQYF.

This sequence joins TRBV19 and TRBJ2-7, with D possibly matching TRBD2 (6 bases). The germline V gene encodes CDR1 LNHDA and CDR2 SQIVND (reference sequence). The CDR3 is 13 amino acids. The CDR3 sequence: CASSGGITYEQYF. The CDR3 DNA reads as TGTGCGTCTTCTGGGGGGATCACCTACGAGCAGTACTTC.

The chain carries TRBV12-5 and TRBJ1-3; unclear D gene. The CDR3 runs to 13 residues. CDR1 LGHNT and CDR2 FRNRAP come from the germline V gene. The V end lost 4 bases, the J end lost 2 bases, and 6 bases lay between the germline ends. This CDR3 is CASGSETGNTIYF. CDR3 nucleotide sequence: TGTGCTAGTGGTTCAGAAACTGGAAACACCATATATTTT.